These 19 T cell receptor beta chains were all obtained from the same sample, sequenced in a study of radiotherapy plus CTLA-4 blockade in lung cancer listed by TCRdb under 2018. The library was prepared using the immunoSEQ multiplex PCR assay. TCRdb obtained this table from immuneACCESS and retained in-frame rearrangements with V and J assigned. These tables miss some clones; where compared with another copy, unresolved V genes account for less than half of the shortfall, and the remainder is unexplained. This sample holds approximately 28,000 clones; roughly 80% were observed only once. The ten largest clones take up roughly 7.2% of the sample. The source was peripheral blood, collected from a patient treated with radiotherapy plus ipilimumab. These receptor sequences come from a human donor with non-small cell lung cancer who had stable disease on radiotherapy plus ipilimumab.

V gene TRBV9 combines with J gene TRBJ2-1; TRBD1 might be the D (6 bases). Germline V lookup: CDR1 SGDLS, CDR2 YYNGEE. CDR3 length: 14 amino acids. V was clipped by 0 bases and J by 10 bases, with 14 bases between them. The CDR3, as DNA: TGTGCCAGCAGCGTAGGGTTGGGGACATCCGAGCAGTTCTTC. It specifies CASSVGLGTSEQFF.

In its sample, this clone was seen a few times. The V gene is TRBV6-1, the J gene TRBJ2-3; D unclear. This CDR3 spans 14 amino acids. Trimming took 3 bases from V and 1 from J, leaving 8 bases between them. Per the germline V gene, CDR1 is MNHNS and CDR2 is SASEGT. This CDR3 reads CASSEGGGTDTQYF. The CDR3 DNA sequence: TGTGCCAGCAGTGAGGGCGGCGGCACAGATACGCAGTATTTT.

This chain connects TRBV12-1 to TRBJ1-1; the table's D call, TRBD1, has no DNA check behind it. TRBV12-1 is listed as a pseudogene. This CDR3 spans 15 amino acids. For the CDR3, the DNA is TGTGCCAGCAGCTTTGGACAGGGGAAGAACACTGAAGCTTTCTTT. Amino acids: CASSFGQGKNTEAFF.

This chain links TRBV6-1 with TRBJ1-2; D not certain. Germline CDR1 reads MNHNS; CDR2 reads SASEGT. The V gene lost 5 bases and the J gene lost 7 bases, with 8 bases spanning the gap. The CDR3 loop spans 11 amino acids. Written as DNA, the CDR3 is TGTGCCAGCAGTTACCCAGGTGGCTACACCTTC. Protein sequence: CASSYPGGYTF.

The table lists this clone with a few counts. This rearrangement joins TRBV6-5 to TRBJ1-3, with TRBD1 matching over 8 bases. The junction had 3 bases not matched to a gene; V was cut back by 5 bases and J by 3 bases. The CDR3 length is 14 residues. Germline V gene lookup returns CDR1 MNHEY and CDR2 SVGAGI. This CDR3 reads CASSNRGSGNTIYF. CDR3 nucleotide sequence: TGTGCCAGCAGTAACAGGGGGAGTGGAAACACCATATATTTT.

V gene TRBV18 combines with J gene TRBJ1-3, with D possibly being TRBD1 (6 bases). V gave up 0 bases and J gave up 3 bases, with 12 bases separating them. Germline CDR1 reads KGHSH; CDR2 reads LQKENI. This CDR3 comprises 16 residues. The CDR3 region is CASSPPDVTGGNTIYF. The CDR3 DNA follows: TGTGCCAGCTCACCACCGGACGTGACAGGTGGAAACACCATATATTTT.

The chain joins TRBV18 to TRBJ2-3; no clear D. Trimming pared 4 bases from V and 0 bases from J, leaving 14 bases between. Germline V gene sequence: CDR1 KGHSH, CDR2 LQKENI. The CDR3 sequence is 16 residues long. The DNA of the CDR3 is TGTGCCAGCTCACGAGAAGTAATTACTAGCACAGATACGCAGTATTTT. Its protein is CASSREVITSTDTQYF.

The count of this clone is one. The CDR3 DNA sequence: TGCGCCAGCAGCTTAGGGGCGTCAGGACAGCCCCAGCATTTT. It is translated as CASSLGASGQPQHF. The chain combines TRBV5-1 with TRBJ1-5, with D maybe TRBD1 (5 bases). V lost 2 bases and J 7 bases, leaving 13 bases between the germline ends. The length of the CDR3 is 14 residues. CDR1 is SGHRS and CDR2 is YFSETQ in the germline V gene.

This chain links TRBV28 with TRBJ2-2; D is uncertain. This CDR3 is 15 amino acids long. Trimming removed 6 bases from V and 5 bases from J, with 16 bases in between. Germline CDR1 MDHEN, CDR2 SYDVKM. The CDR3 region is CASRRAKTSTGELFF. The CDR3 coding sequence is TGTGCCAGCAGGCGAGCCAAGACTTCGACCGGGGAGCTGTTTTTT.

This chain connects TRBV14 to TRBJ2-1; 12 nucleotides agree with TRBD2. Germline V gene data show CDR1 as SGHDN and CDR2 as FVKESK. V was pared by 5 bases and J by 8 bases, with 10 bases of the junction left unmatched. There are 16 residues in the CDR3. CDR3 amino acids: CASSAPGLAGGHEQFF. Here the CDR3 DNA reads TGTGCCAGCAGCGCACCGGGGCTAGCGGGGGGGCATGAGCAGTTCTTC.

The CDR3 nucleotides read TGCGCCAGCAGGCTAAACACAGGGGGCGAGCAGTACTTC. It encodes CASRLNTGGEQYF. The rearrangement joins TRBV5-1 to TRBJ2-7; 8 bases line up with TRBD1. Germline V CDR1 and CDR2: SGHRS, YFSETQ. Trimming cost V 5 bases and J 6 bases; bases outside gene matches: 7. CDR3 length: 13 amino acids.

This clone came up once. The chain is built from TRBV6-1 and TRBJ1-1; the D gene is possibly TRBD1 (5 bases). Deletions cut 6 bases from V and 4 bases from J, with 18 bases between. CDR3 size: 15 residues. Germline CDR1 and CDR2: MNHNS and SASEGT. This chain's CDR3 is CASRGVGRAGTEAFF. CDR3 DNA sequence: TGTGCCAGCAGGGGGGTTGGACGGGCGGGCACTGAAGCTTTCTTT.

The genes are TRBV7-2 and TRBJ2-2; TRBD2 might be the D (6 bases). The V end lost 1 base, the J end lost 6 bases, and 9 bases lay between the germline ends. There are 14 residues in the CDR3. The V gene's germline CDR1 is SGHTA and CDR2 FQGNSA. The CDR3: CASSLGGLAGELFF. The DNA of the CDR3 is TGTGCCAGCAGCTTAGGGGGACTCGCCGGGGAGCTGTTTTTT.

The rearrangement uses TRBV7-6 and TRBJ1-1, with D possibly matching TRBD1 (5 bases). This CDR3 is 13 amino acids long. CDR1 and CDR2 from the germline V gene are SGHVS and FNYEAQ. V was pared by 4 bases and J by 6 bases, with 12 bases between. In DNA form, the CDR3 reads TGTGCCAGCAGCTCGGGGGTAGGGCCTGAAGCTTTCTTT. It yields the protein CASSSGVGPEAFF. The whole variable domain, filled in from reference TRBV7-6 and TRBJ1-1, reads GAGVSQSPRYKVTKRGQDVALRCDPISGHVSLYWYRQALGQGPEFLTYFNYEAQQDKSGLPNDRFSAERPEGSISTLTIQRTEQRDSAMYRCASSSGVGPEAFFGQGTRLTVV.

The chain uses TRBV6-5 and TRBJ1-4; unclear D gene. The CDR3 covers 16 residues. V was pared by 0 bases and J by 7 bases, with 15 bases between. Germline V lookup: CDR1 MNHEY, CDR2 SVGAGI. The CDR3 DNA reads as TGTGCCAGCAGTTACTCGTACAAGGAGGGCAGTGAAAAACTGTTTTTT. Residues: CASSYSYKEGSEKLFF.

V is TRBV5-4 and J is TRBJ2-3; 8 bases are a match to TRBD2. With V trimmed by 4 bases and J by 4 bases, 11 bases remained unmatched. The CDR3 is 16 residues long. Germline V gives CDR1 SGHNT, CDR2 YYREEE (reference sequence). The CDR3 DNA is TGTGCCAGCAGCGGGTTTGGGGCGGGGGGAGCAGATACGCAGTATTTT. Its protein is CASSGFGAGGADTQYF.

This clone appeared a few times. An end of the junction does not agree with germline; a read error may underlie this. J is TRBJ1-2 and V is TRBV4-2, with D possibly matching TRBD1 (5 bases). Germline CDR1 is LGHNA and CDR2 is YNFKEQ. CDR3 length: 15 amino acids. The CDR3 DNA is TGTGCCAGCAGCGAAGAGCAGGCGGGGCGGGGGGGCTACACCTTC. Its translation: CASSEEQAGRGGYTF.

V usage is TRBV6-1 and J usage is TRBJ2-7, with D uncertain. The V end was cut by 7 bases, the J end by 2 bases, with 12 bases between. This CDR3 spans 13 amino acids. Per germline, CDR1 MNHNS and CDR2 SASEGT. CDR3 protein: CASTSNTAYEQYF. The CDR3 DNA sequence: TGTGCCAGCACCTCCAACACGGCCTACGAGCAGTACTTC.

This clone was observed a single time. As DNA, the CDR3 is TGTGCCAGCAGCTTGGCAGGCATTTTTAACGAGCAGTACTTC. Its translation is CASSLAGIFNEQYF. The chain links TRBV7-2 to TRBJ2-7, with D hard to call. Germline-derived CDR1 and CDR2 are SGHTA and FQGNSA. Trimming removed 3 bases from V and 5 bases from J, with 14 bases in between. There are 14 residues in the CDR3. The full variable domain, in which reference TRBV7-2 and TRBJ2-7 provide the parts outside the CDR3, is GAGVSQSPSNKVTEKGKDVELRCDPISGHTALYWYRQSLGQGLEFLIYFQGNSAPDKSGLPSDRFSAERTGGSVSTLTIQRTQQEDSAVYLCASSLAGIFNEQYFGPGTRLTVT.